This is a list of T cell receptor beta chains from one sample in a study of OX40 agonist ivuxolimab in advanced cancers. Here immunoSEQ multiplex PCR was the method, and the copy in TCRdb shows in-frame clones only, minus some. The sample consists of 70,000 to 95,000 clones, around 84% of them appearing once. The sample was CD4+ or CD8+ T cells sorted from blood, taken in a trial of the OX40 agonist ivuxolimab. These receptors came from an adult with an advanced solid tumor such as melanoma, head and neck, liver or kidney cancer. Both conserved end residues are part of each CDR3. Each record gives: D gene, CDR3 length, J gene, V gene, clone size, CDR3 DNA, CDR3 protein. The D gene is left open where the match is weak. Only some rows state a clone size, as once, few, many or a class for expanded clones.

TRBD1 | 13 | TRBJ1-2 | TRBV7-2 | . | TGTGCCAGCAGCTTAGACAGGGGGCATGGCTACACCTTC | CASSLDRGHGYTF
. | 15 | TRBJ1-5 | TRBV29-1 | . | TGCAGCGTTGCGGACGGGGTCTTGGGCAATCAGCCCCAGCATTTT | CSVADGVLGNQPQHF
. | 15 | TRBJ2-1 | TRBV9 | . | TGTGCCAGCAGCCCCCGGGGGGCGTCCTACAATGAGCAGTTCTTC | CASSPRGASYNEQFF
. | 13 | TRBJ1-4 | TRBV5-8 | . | TGTGCCAGCAGCTTAAGGCAGGCTGGAAAACTGTTTTTT | CASSLRQAGKLFF
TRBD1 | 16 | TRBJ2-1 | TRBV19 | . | TGTGCCAGTAGTGATACTGACAGGGGGCTATACAATGAGCAGTTCTTC | CASSDTDRGLYNEQFF
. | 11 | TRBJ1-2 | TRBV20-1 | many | TGCAGTGAAGGGTCGGGGTCGGGCTACACCTTC | CSEGSGSGYTF
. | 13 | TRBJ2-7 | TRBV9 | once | TGTGCCAGCAGCGGGCACCAGTTGGGCGAGCAGTACTTC | CASSGHQLGEQYF
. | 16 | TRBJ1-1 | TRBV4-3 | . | TGCGCCAGCAGCCCAAACTGGGGATCCATGAACACTGAAGCTTTCTTT | CASSPNWGSMNTEAFF
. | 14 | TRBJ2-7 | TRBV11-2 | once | TGTGCCAGCAGCCCACCGAAAGGAAGCCACGAGCAGTACTTC | CASSPPKGSHEQYF
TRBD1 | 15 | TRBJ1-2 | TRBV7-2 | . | TGTGCCAGCAGCCAAGCCACAGGGGGCTCTTATAGCTACACCTTC | CASSQATGGSYSYTF
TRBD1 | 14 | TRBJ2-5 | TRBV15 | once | TGTGCCACCAGCACTTGGGACAGGCAAGAGACCCAGTACTTC | CATSTWDRQETQYF
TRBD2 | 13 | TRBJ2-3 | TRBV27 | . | TGTGCCAGCAGTTTACTAGCGGCAGATACGCAGTATTTT | CASSLLAADTQYF
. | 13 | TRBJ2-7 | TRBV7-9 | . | TGTGCCAGCAGCTTAGGCGGGGTGGACGAGCAGTACTTC | CASSLGGVDEQYF
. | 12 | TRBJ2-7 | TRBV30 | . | TGTGCCTGGAGCGAGGGGTTGTACGAGCAGTACTTC | CAWSEGLYEQYF
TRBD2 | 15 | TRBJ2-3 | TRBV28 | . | TGTGCCAGCCTCAGACTAGCGGGGTCCACAGATACGCAGTATTTT | CASLRLAGSTDTQYF
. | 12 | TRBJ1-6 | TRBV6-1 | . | TGTGCCAGCAGACTTTCTAATTCACCCCTCCACTTT | CASRLSNSPLHF
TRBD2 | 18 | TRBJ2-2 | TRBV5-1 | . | TGCGCCAGCAGCCCCCGGACTAGCGGGGCACTCGGGGCCGGGGAGCTGTTTTTT | CASSPRTSGALGAGELFF
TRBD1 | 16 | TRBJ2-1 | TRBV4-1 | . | TGCGCCAGCAGCTATCGACCGGGACAGGGCTACAATGAGCAGTTCTTC | CASSYRPGQGYNEQFF
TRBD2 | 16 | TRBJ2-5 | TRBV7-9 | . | TGTGCCAGCAGCTCGGGACTAGCGGGGGGATGGGAGACCCAGTACTTC | CASSSGLAGGWETQYF
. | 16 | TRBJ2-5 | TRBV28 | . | TGTGCCAGCAGCCTGACGAATTCCGGGACACGAGAGACCCAGTACTTC | CASSLTNSGTRETQYF
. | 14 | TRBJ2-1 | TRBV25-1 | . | TGTGCCAGCAGTGAATTAACACTGTCCAATGAGCAGTTCTTC | CASSELTLSNEQFF
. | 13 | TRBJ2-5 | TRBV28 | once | TGTGCCAGCAGTCCTTCCCGACAAGAGACCCAGTACTTC | CASSPSRQETQYF
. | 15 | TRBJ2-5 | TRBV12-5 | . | TGTGCTAGTGGTTTGGTACAGACAGGCCAAGAGACCCAGTACTTC | CASGLVQTGQETQYF
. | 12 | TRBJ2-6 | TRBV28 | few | TGTGCCAGCTCCTCTGGGGCCAACGTCCTGACTTTC | CASSSGANVLTF
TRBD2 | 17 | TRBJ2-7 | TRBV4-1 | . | TGCGCCAGCAGCCTTATTTTAGCGGGAGGGCTCCACTACGAGCAGTACTTC | CASSLILAGGLHYEQYF
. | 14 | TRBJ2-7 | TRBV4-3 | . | TGCGCCAGCAGCCAAGGGCGGACAGTCTACGAGCAGTACTTC | CASSQGRTVYEQYF
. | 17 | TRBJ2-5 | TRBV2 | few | TGTGCCAGCAGTGAAAAGGCTAGCAGAGGGCGCCAAGAGACCCAGTACTTC | CASSEKASRGRQETQYF
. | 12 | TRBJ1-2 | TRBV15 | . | TGTGCCACCAGCAGGGGACCGAGGGGCTACACCTTC | CATSRGPRGYTF
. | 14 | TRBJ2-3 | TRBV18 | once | TGTGCCAGTAAGAACAGGCAGAACACAGATACGCAGTATTTT | CASKNRQNTDTQYF
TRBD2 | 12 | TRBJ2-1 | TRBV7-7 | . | TGTGCCGTGAGCGGGGTAGGCATTGAGCAGTTCTTC | CAVSGVGIEQFF
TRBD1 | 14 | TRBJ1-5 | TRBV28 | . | TGTGCCAGCAGCCTTACAGGGGGCCCTCAGCCCCAGCATTTT | CASSLTGGPQPQHF